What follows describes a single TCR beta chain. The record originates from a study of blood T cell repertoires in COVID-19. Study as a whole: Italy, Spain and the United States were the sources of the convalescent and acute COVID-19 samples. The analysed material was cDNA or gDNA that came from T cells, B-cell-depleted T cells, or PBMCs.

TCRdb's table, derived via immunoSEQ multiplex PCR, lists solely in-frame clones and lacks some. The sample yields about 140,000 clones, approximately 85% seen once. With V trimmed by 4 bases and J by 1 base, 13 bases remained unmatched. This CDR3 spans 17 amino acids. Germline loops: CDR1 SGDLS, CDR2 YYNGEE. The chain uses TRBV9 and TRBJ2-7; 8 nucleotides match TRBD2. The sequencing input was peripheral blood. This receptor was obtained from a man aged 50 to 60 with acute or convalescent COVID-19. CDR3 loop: CASSPKRTSGSSYEQYF. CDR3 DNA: TGTGCCAGCAGCCCCAAAAGAACTAGCGGTTCATCCTACGAGCAGTACTTC.